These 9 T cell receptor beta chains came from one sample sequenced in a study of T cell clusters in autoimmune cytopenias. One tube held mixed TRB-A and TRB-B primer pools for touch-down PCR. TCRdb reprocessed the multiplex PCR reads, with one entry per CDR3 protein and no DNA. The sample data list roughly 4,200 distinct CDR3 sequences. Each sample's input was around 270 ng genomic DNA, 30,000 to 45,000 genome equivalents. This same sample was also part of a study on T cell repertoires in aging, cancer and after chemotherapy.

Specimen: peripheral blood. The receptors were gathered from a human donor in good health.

CDR3 residues: CASSSGQQETQYF. V gene TRBV18 combines with J gene TRBJ2-5; TCRdb lists TRBD1, though no DNA is available to test this call. Germline CDR1 reads KGHSH; CDR2 reads LQKENI. The CDR3 extends over 13 amino acids.

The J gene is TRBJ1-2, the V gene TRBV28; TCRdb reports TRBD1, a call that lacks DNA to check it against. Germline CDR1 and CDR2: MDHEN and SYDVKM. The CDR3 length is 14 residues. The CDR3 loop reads CASSPGDFGYGYTF.

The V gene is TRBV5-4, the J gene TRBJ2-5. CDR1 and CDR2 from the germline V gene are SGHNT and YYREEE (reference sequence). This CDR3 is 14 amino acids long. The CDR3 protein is CASSLPGVQETQYF.

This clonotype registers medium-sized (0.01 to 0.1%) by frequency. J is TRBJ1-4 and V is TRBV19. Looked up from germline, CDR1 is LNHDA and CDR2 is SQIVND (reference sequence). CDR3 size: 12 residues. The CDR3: CASMGLGEKLFF.

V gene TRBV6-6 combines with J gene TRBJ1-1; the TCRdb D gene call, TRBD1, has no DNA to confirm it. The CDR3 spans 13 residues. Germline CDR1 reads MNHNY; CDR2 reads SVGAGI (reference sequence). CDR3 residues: CATRTGVGTEAFF.

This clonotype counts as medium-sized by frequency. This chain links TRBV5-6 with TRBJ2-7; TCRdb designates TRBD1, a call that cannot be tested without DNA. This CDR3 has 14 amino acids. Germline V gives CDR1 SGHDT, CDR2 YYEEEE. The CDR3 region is CASSQVWRGAEQYF.

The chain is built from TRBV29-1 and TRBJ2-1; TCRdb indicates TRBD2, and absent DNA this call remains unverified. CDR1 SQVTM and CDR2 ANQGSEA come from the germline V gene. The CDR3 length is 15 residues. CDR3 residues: CSVVKGWTSGGEQFF.

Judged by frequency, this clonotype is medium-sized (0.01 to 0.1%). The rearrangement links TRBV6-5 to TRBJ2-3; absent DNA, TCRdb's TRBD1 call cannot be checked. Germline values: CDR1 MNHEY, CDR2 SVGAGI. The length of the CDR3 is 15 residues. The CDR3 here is CASRLDRGSTDTQYF.

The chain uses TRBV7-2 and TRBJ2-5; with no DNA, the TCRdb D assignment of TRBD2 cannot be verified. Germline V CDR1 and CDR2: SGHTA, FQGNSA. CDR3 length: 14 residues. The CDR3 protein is CASSAGLAGTAQYF.